A selection of T cell receptor beta chains follows, all from one sample in a study of blood T cell repertoires in COVID-19. Profiling relied on immunoSEQ multiplex PCR, and the TCRdb table lists in-frame clones only, not all of them. The table includes 130,000 to 150,000 clones, approximately 79% detected once. The sample was peripheral blood. These receptors came from a man between 60 and 75 years old with acute or convalescent COVID-19. Each CDR3 is given with its conserved first and last residue. A D gene is named only where the DNA matches it firmly. Clone sizes are given selectively: once, few, many, or a class where the clone is expanded.

clone_size: few; v_call: TRBV30; d_call: TRBD2; j_call: TRBJ2-1; cdr3_nt: TGTGCCGGGGCCCCTAGCGGCTCCTACAATGAGCAGTTCTTC; cdr3_aa: CAGAPSGSYNEQFF
clone_size: .; v_call: TRBV28; d_call: .; j_call: TRBJ1-3; cdr3_nt: TGTGCCAGCAGTTTGCGGGGAACAAACACCATATATTTT; cdr3_aa: CASSLRGTNTIYF
clone_size: few; v_call: TRBV2; d_call: TRBD1; j_call: TRBJ1-2; cdr3_nt: TGTGCCAGCACCGGGACAGGGTCTGGCTACACCTTC; cdr3_aa: CASTGTGSGYTF
clone_size: .; v_call: TRBV19; d_call: .; j_call: TRBJ2-6; cdr3_nt: TGTGCCAGTAGTATGCACAGAATGTTATTCTCTGGGGCCAACGTCCTGACTTTC; cdr3_aa: CASSMHRMLFSGANVLTF
clone_size: .; v_call: TRBV19; d_call: .; j_call: TRBJ2-2; cdr3_nt: TGTGCCAGTTACGGGGGGCTGGACACCGGGGAGCTGTTTTTT; cdr3_aa: CASYGGLDTGELFF
clone_size: .; v_call: TRBV28; d_call: .; j_call: TRBJ1-4; cdr3_nt: TGTGCCAGCAGACGGGGGGCTGAAAAACTGTTTTTT; cdr3_aa: CASRRGAEKLFF
clone_size: .; v_call: TRBV9; d_call: TRBD2; j_call: TRBJ2-1; cdr3_nt: TGTGCCAGCAGCGTGTCGGGAGGCGTCAATGAGCAGTTCTTC; cdr3_aa: CASSVSGGVNEQFF
clone_size: .; v_call: TRBV7-2; d_call: TRBD2; j_call: TRBJ2-5; cdr3_nt: TGTGCCAGCAGCTCCTTCCCTCGGGGCCTAGCGGGACAAGAGACCCAGTACTTC; cdr3_aa: CASSSFPRGLAGQETQYF
clone_size: .; v_call: TRBV9; d_call: .; j_call: TRBJ2-5; cdr3_nt: TGTGCCAGCAGCCTCGAAGGGTCGGGGGTTCAAGAGACCCAGTACTTC; cdr3_aa: CASSLEGSGVQETQYF
clone_size: .; v_call: TRBV5-1; d_call: .; j_call: TRBJ1-3; cdr3_nt: TGCGCCAGCAGCGGTACGGACAGTACGGGAAACACCATATATTTT; cdr3_aa: CASSGTDSTGNTIYF
clone_size: .; v_call: TRBV6-2/TRBV6-3; d_call: TRBD1; j_call: TRBJ2-7; cdr3_nt: TGTGCCAGCAGTTACTCGACAGGGTCTAGCTACGAGCAGTACTTC; cdr3_aa: CASSYSTGSSYEQYF
clone_size: .; v_call: TRBV2; d_call: .; j_call: TRBJ1-4; cdr3_nt: TGTGCCAGCAAACGGGGGGAGATCCTAAATGAAAAACTGTTTTTT; cdr3_aa: CASKRGEILNEKLFF
clone_size: .; v_call: TRBV27; d_call: .; j_call: TRBJ2-6; cdr3_nt: TGTGCCAGCAGTTTCCAACAGCAGCCTGGGGCCAACGTCCTGACTTTC; cdr3_aa: CASSFQQQPGANVLTF
clone_size: .; v_call: TRBV27; d_call: TRBD1; j_call: TRBJ1-6; cdr3_nt: TGTGCCAGCACCCCGGGACAGTTATATAATTCACCCCTCCACTTT; cdr3_aa: CASTPGQLYNSPLHF
clone_size: .; v_call: TRBV3-1/TRBV3-2; d_call: .; j_call: TRBJ2-1; cdr3_nt: TGTGCCAGCAGCCCAACATTAGGGAGCTCCTACAATGAGCAGTTCTTC; cdr3_aa: CASSPTLGSSYNEQFF
clone_size: .; v_call: TRBV6-4; d_call: .; j_call: TRBJ2-7; cdr3_nt: TGTGCCAGCAGTGACGGGAAGGCTACAGGGCGGAGACAGTACTTC; cdr3_aa: CASSDGKATGRRQYF
clone_size: .; v_call: TRBV7-2; d_call: .; j_call: TRBJ2-2; cdr3_nt: TGTGCCAGCACCTATACCGGGGAGCTGTTTTTT; cdr3_aa: CASTYTGELFF
clone_size: .; v_call: TRBV28; d_call: TRBD2; j_call: TRBJ2-1; cdr3_nt: TGTGCCACCGGGAGGGGTGAGCAGTTCTTC; cdr3_aa: CATGRGEQFF
clone_size: few; v_call: TRBV19; d_call: .; j_call: TRBJ1-5; cdr3_nt: TGTGCCAGTAGTCAACAGCCTAATCAGCCCCAGCATTTT; cdr3_aa: CASSQQPNQPQHF
clone_size: few; v_call: TRBV7-9; d_call: .; j_call: TRBJ2-7; cdr3_nt: TGTGCCAGCAGCTTATGGGGCTTAGGATCTTACGAGCAGTACTTC; cdr3_aa: CASSLWGLGSYEQYF
clone_size: .; v_call: TRBV27; d_call: .; j_call: TRBJ2-7; cdr3_nt: TGTGCCAGCAGTTTAGGACTACCGTCCTACGAGCAGTACTTC; cdr3_aa: CASSLGLPSYEQYF
clone_size: .; v_call: TRBV6-2/TRBV6-3; d_call: .; j_call: TRBJ2-5; cdr3_nt: TGTGCCAGCAGTTCGGCGGGGAGGAGAGAGACCCAGTACTTC; cdr3_aa: CASSSAGRRETQYF
clone_size: few; v_call: TRBV27; d_call: .; j_call: TRBJ1-1; cdr3_nt: TGTGCCAGCAGGGGGCGCGGGAACACTGAAGCTTTCTTT; cdr3_aa: CASRGRGNTEAFF
clone_size: .; v_call: TRBV3-1/TRBV3-2; d_call: TRBD2; j_call: TRBJ2-7; cdr3_nt: TGTGCCAGCAGCCAAGCAGGGAGGGCGTCCGAGCAGTACTTC; cdr3_aa: CASSQAGRASEQYF
clone_size: .; v_call: TRBV19; d_call: TRBD1; j_call: TRBJ1-1; cdr3_nt: TGTGCCAGTAAGGGCCGGACAGGGAACACTGAAGCTTTCTTT; cdr3_aa: CASKGRTGNTEAFF
clone_size: .; v_call: TRBV6-2/TRBV6-3; d_call: .; j_call: TRBJ2-5; cdr3_nt: TGTGCCAGCAGTTACGTTGGAGGGGAAGAGACCCAGTACTTC; cdr3_aa: CASSYVGGEETQYF
clone_size: .; v_call: TRBV9; d_call: .; j_call: TRBJ2-2; cdr3_nt: TGTGCCAGCAGCGTAGTTCAGGGGGGCACCGGGGAGCTGTTTTTT; cdr3_aa: CASSVVQGGTGELFF
clone_size: .; v_call: TRBV18; d_call: .; j_call: TRBJ2-6; cdr3_nt: TGTGCCAGCTCACCACCTCTGGCGGGGACTCGGCCTGGGGCCAACGTCCTGACTTTC; cdr3_aa: CASSPPLAGTRPGANVLTF
clone_size: .; v_call: TRBV7-9; d_call: TRBD1; j_call: TRBJ1-4; cdr3_nt: TGTGCCAGCAGCTTATCTACCGGGACAGGAGAAAAACTGTTTTTT; cdr3_aa: CASSLSTGTGEKLFF
clone_size: .; v_call: TRBV6-6; d_call: .; j_call: TRBJ2-5; cdr3_nt: TGTGCCAGCAGTTTGCAGGCCGAAGAGACCCAGTACTTC; cdr3_aa: CASSLQAEETQYF
clone_size: .; v_call: TRBV4-1; d_call: .; j_call: TRBJ2-6; cdr3_nt: TGCGCCAGCAGCCAAGTGGAGGGTGCTGGGGCCAACGTCCTGACTTTC; cdr3_aa: CASSQVEGAGANVLTF
clone_size: .; v_call: TRBV11-2; d_call: .; j_call: TRBJ2-7; cdr3_nt: TGTGCCAGCAGCTTAGATCTGAGGGTCTACGAGCAGTACTTC; cdr3_aa: CASSLDLRVYEQYF
clone_size: few; v_call: TRBV9; d_call: .; j_call: TRBJ1-3; cdr3_nt: TGTGCCAGCAGCCCGCGCTTCTCTGGAAACACCATATATTTT; cdr3_aa: CASSPRFSGNTIYF
clone_size: .; v_call: TRBV6-2/TRBV6-3; d_call: .; j_call: TRBJ2-1; cdr3_nt: TGTGCCAGCAGTTATGGCGGATCCTACAATGAGCAGTTCTTC; cdr3_aa: CASSYGGSYNEQFF
clone_size: .; v_call: TRBV7-2; d_call: TRBD1; j_call: TRBJ1-2; cdr3_nt: TGTGCCAGCAGCTTAGAAGGGACAGGGGGCTTTGGCTACACCTTC; cdr3_aa: CASSLEGTGGFGYTF
clone_size: .; v_call: TRBV7-6; d_call: .; j_call: TRBJ2-1; cdr3_nt: TGTGCCAGCAGCTTAGAATCGGACAATGAGCAGTTCTTC; cdr3_aa: CASSLESDNEQFF
clone_size: .; v_call: TRBV9; d_call: TRBD2; j_call: TRBJ2-7; cdr3_nt: TGTGCCAGCAGCCCCCAAGCGGGAGTCGTTAACGAGCAGTACTTC; cdr3_aa: CASSPQAGVVNEQYF
clone_size: .; v_call: TRBV7-9; d_call: TRBD2; j_call: TRBJ2-6; cdr3_nt: TGTGCCAGCAGCTTACAGCGGGGACTGTTCTCTGGGGCCAACGTCCTGACTTTC; cdr3_aa: CASSLQRGLFSGANVLTF
clone_size: .; v_call: TRBV5-1; d_call: TRBD1; j_call: TRBJ2-3; cdr3_nt: TGCGCCAGCAGCTTGGCCCCAGGGGGAGGCACAGATACGCAGTATTTT; cdr3_aa: CASSLAPGGGTDTQYF
clone_size: .; v_call: TRBV11-3; d_call: TRBD2; j_call: TRBJ2-1; cdr3_nt: TGTGCCAGCAGCTCCCCCGGGCGGGAGTTCAATGAGCAGTTCTTC; cdr3_aa: CASSSPGREFNEQFF
clone_size: .; v_call: TRBV4-2; d_call: TRBD1; j_call: TRBJ1-1; cdr3_nt: TGTGCCAGCAGCCTTTATTCCGGGACAGGGGGCACTGAAGCTTTCTTT; cdr3_aa: CASSLYSGTGGTEAFF
clone_size: .; v_call: TRBV19; d_call: .; j_call: TRBJ1-6; cdr3_nt: TGTGCCAGTAGGACACAGGGCGAGAATTCACCCCTCCACTTT; cdr3_aa: CASRTQGENSPLHF
clone_size: .; v_call: TRBV4-1; d_call: TRBD1; j_call: TRBJ1-5; cdr3_nt: TGCGCCAGCAGCCAAGATCAGGGGACAGGGATTCAGCCCCAGCATTTT; cdr3_aa: CASSQDQGTGIQPQHF